One sample yielded the 8 T cell receptor beta chains listed below, sequenced in a study of blood T cell repertoires in COVID-19. TCRdb's copy holds only in-frame clones and misses some; the assay was immunoSEQ multiplex PCR. Here the sample spans under 350,000 clones, approximately 86% being singletons. Sequences were obtained from PBMCs or T cells enriched from blood (not recorded which). The receptors come from a woman in her thirties or forties with acute COVID-19.

The chain carries TRBV19 and TRBJ2-1; 12 bases agree with TRBD2. The germline gives CDR1 LNHDA, CDR2 SQIVND (reference sequence). The CDR3 runs 16 residues. The J segment lost 9 bases and the V segment lost 4 bases, leaving 10 bases of the junction unmatched. CDR3 coding DNA: TGTGCCAGTAGTAACTTCGGACTAGCGGGACGCAGTGAGCAGTTCTTC. This sequence encodes CASSNFGLAGRSEQFF. The whole variable domain, remainder taken from reference TRBV19 and TRBJ2-1, is DGGITQSPKYLFRKEGQNVTLSCEQNLNHDAMYWYRQDPGQGLRLIYYSQIVNDFQKGDIAEGYSVSREKKESFPLTVTSAQKNPTAFYLCASSNFGLAGRSEQFFGPGTRLTVL.

CDR3 bases: TGTGCCAGCTCACCAACAGGGGAAAATTGGTCACCCCTCCACTTT. Translating it yields CASSPTGENWSPLHF. The V gene is TRBV18, the J gene TRBJ1-6; the match to TRBD1 covers 7 bases. Germline CDR1 is KGHSH and CDR2 is LQKENI. V was clipped by 2 bases and J by 10 bases; unmatched bases: 8. The CDR3 consists of 15 residues. The variable domain in full, with the rest retrieved from reference TRBV18 and TRBJ1-6, is NAGVMQNPRHLVRRRGQEARLRCSPMKGHSHVYWYRQLPEEGLKFMVYLQKENIIDESGMPKERFSAEFPKEGPSILRIQQVVRGDSAAYFCASSPTGENWSPLHFGNGTRLTVT.

The rearrangement uses TRBV5-4 and TRBJ2-3; tentatively, D is TRBD2 (6 bases). Germline CDR1 and CDR2: SGHNT and YYREEE (reference sequence). The CDR3 has 15 amino acids. Trimming shortened V by 2 bases and J by 0 bases, and 10 bases separated the two germline ends. The CDR3 spells CASSFGGISTDTQYF. CDR3 DNA sequence: TGTGCCAGCAGCTTTGGAGGGATAAGCACAGATACGCAGTATTTT.

The chain recombines TRBV6-6 with TRBJ2-3; TRBD2 might be the D (5 bases). This CDR3 has 14 amino acids. The ends were cut back, 4 bases at V and 0 bases at J, with 8 bases in the middle. Per germline, CDR1 MNHNY and CDR2 SVGAGI (reference sequence). This CDR3 reads CASSLALSTDTQYF. In DNA, the CDR3 is TGTGCCAGCAGTTTAGCGTTAAGCACAGATACGCAGTATTTT.

V usage is TRBV7-2 and J usage is TRBJ2-5, with TRBD2 as a possible D gene (7 bases). The ends were cut back, 4 bases at V and 1 base at J, with 22 bases in the middle. Germline CDR1 is SGHTA and CDR2 is FQGNSA. The CDR3 runs to 18 residues. The CDR3 sequence is CASSSRGPPRGAQETQYF. As DNA, the CDR3 is TGTGCCAGCAGCTCGCGGGGGCCTCCCCGGGGGGCCCAAGAGACCCAGTACTTC.

The chain joins TRBV5-1 to TRBJ2-5; D may be TRBD1 (6 bases). CDR3 length: 12 amino acids. The V and J ends lost 4 bases and 4 bases respectively, with 8 bases between them. Germline V gene sequence: CDR1 SGHRS, CDR2 YFSETQ. CDR3 in amino acids: CASSMDRETQYF. CDR3 sequence (DNA): TGCGCCAGCAGCATGGACAGAGAGACCCAGTACTTC.

The chain carries TRBV5-1 and TRBJ2-5; the match to TRBD1 covers 7 bases. CDR1 SGHRS and CDR2 YFSETQ come from the germline V gene. The V and J ends lost 3 bases and 2 bases, in that order; junction bases with no gene match: 4. This CDR3 is built from 14 residues. Written as DNA, the CDR3 is TGCGCCAGCAGCTACTCGGGACAGCAAGAGACCCAGTACTTC. Protein sequence: CASSYSGQQETQYF.

The rearrangement links TRBV11-1 to TRBJ2-1, with TRBD2 matching over 10 bases. This CDR3 contains 16 residues. Trimming cost V 5 bases and J 5 bases; bases outside gene matches: 9. Germline V gene sequence: CDR1 SGHAT, CDR2 FQDESV (reference sequence). For the CDR3, the DNA is TGTGCCAGCAGCCTTGGGACTAGCGACGGTCACAATGAGCAGTTCTTC. Encoded protein: CASSLGTSDGHNEQFF.